The 9 T cell receptor beta chains below were found in one sample sequenced in a study of cytotoxic CD8 clonotypes in ibrutinib-treated CLL. TCRdb keeps only in-frame clones here, not all; method: immunoSEQ multiplex PCR. The repertoire holds 85,000 or so clones, with roughly 77% as singletons. The sample consisted of PBMCs, taken after 12 months of ibrutinib treatment. These receptors originate from a human donor with chronic lymphocytic leukemia.

The J gene is TRBJ1-4, the V gene TRBV10-3; D uncertain. The CDR3 is 14 residues long. V lost 0 bases and J lost 8, with 10 bases in between. The germline gives CDR1 ENHRY, CDR2 SYGVKD. The CDR3 loop is CAISESRADEKLFF. For the CDR3, the DNA is TGTGCCATCAGTGAGTCGAGGGCGGACGAAAAACTGTTTTTT.

The chain recombines TRBV25-1 with TRBJ2-1, with 7 positions matching TRBD1. The CDR3 is made up of 15 amino acids. The J segment lost 4 bases and the V segment lost 4 bases, leaving 7 bases of the junction unmatched. CDR1 is MGHDK and CDR2 is SYGVNS in the germline V gene. CDR3: CASSAQGTQYNEQFF. CDR3 nucleotides: TGTGCCAGCAGTGCACAGGGGACCCAATACAATGAGCAGTTCTTC.

This chain joins TRBV30 and TRBJ2-4, with TRBD2 as a possible D gene (5 bases). Trimming removed 5 bases at V and 6 bases at J, with 11 bases between. This CDR3 comprises 12 residues. CDR1 and CDR2 (germline): GTSNPN, SVGIG (reference sequence). The CDR3 DNA reads as TGTGCCTGGGAGGGTTTGGTAAACATTCAGTACTTC. It yields the protein CAWEGLVNIQYF.

Notes on this clone: In the same sample, other DNA sequences code for this CDR3. The chain links TRBV14 to TRBJ2-5; D unresolved. The germline V and J ends were trimmed by 1 base and 0 bases, with 6 bases remaining between them. The CDR3 contains 14 residues. Germline V gene lookup returns CDR1 SGHDN and CDR2 FVKESK. This CDR3 reads CASSQGRYQETQYF. In DNA form, the CDR3 reads TGTGCCAGCAGCCAAGGCCGGTACCAAGAGACCCAGTACTTC.

This chain joins TRBV4-3 and TRBJ1-5; D remains ambiguous. Deletions cut 1 base from V and 2 bases from J, with 6 bases between. CDR3 length: 14 amino acids. Germline values: CDR1 LGHNA, CDR2 YSLEER. The CDR3 region has the DNA TGCGCCAGCAGCCAAGCGATCGGCAATCAGCCCCAGCATTTT. Amino acid sequence: CASSQAIGNQPQHF.

V gene TRBV5-8 combines with J gene TRBJ1-4; no reliable D call. V lost 0 bases and J lost 8, with 8 bases in between. The CDR3 runs to 13 residues. The germline V gene has CDR1 SGHTS and CDR2 YDEGEE. CDR3 protein: CASSLVRREKLFF. CDR3 DNA: TGTGCCAGCAGCTTGGTGCGTAGGGAAAAACTGTTTTTT. Looking up the rest from reference TRBV5-8 and TRBJ1-4 gives the full variable domain: EAGVTQSPTHLIKTRGQQATLRCSPISGHTSVYWYQQALGLGLQFLLWYDEGEERNRGNFPPRFSGRQFPNYSSELNVNALELEDSALYLCASSLVRREKLFFGSGTQLSVL.

The V gene is TRBV18, the J gene TRBJ1-5; possibly TRBD1 for D (5 bases). The CDR3 covers 16 residues. V dropped 0 bases and J dropped 11 bases, with 20 bases sitting between them. From germline, CDR1 is KGHSH and CDR2 LQKENI. CDR3 nucleotide sequence: TGTGCCAGCTCACCACCCAACCGGGACCCGCCAGGTGCCCAGCATTTT. Its protein product is CASSPPNRDPPGAQHF. Using reference TRBV18 and TRBJ1-5 for the parts outside the CDR3, the full variable domain is NAGVMQNPRHLVRRRGQEARLRCSPMKGHSHVYWYRQLPEEGLKFMVYLQKENIIDESGMPKERFSAEFPKEGPSILRIQQVVRGDSAAYFCASSPPNRDPPGAQHFGDGTRLSIL.

The V gene is TRBV2, the J gene TRBJ2-1; the D gene could be TRBD1 or TRBD2 (5 bases each). Trimming cost V 4 bases and J 0 bases, with 13 bases left between them. Germline lookup yields CDR1 SNHLY and CDR2 FYNNEI. CDR3 length equals 16 residues. The CDR3 spells CASSGPGPSSYNEQFF. The CDR3 DNA is TGTGCCAGCAGTGGTCCGGGACCGAGCTCCTACAATGAGCAGTTCTTC. Using reference TRBV2 and TRBJ2-1 for the parts outside the CDR3, the full variable domain is EPEVTQTPSHQVTQMGQEVILRCVPISNHLYFYWYRQILGQKVEFLVSFYNNEISEKSEIFDDQFSVERPDGSNFTLKIRSTKLEDSAMYFCASSGPGPSSYNEQFFGPGTRLTVL.

The V call is TRBV6-5, the J call TRBJ2-1; 11 bases fit TRBD1. Germline values: CDR1 MNHEY, CDR2 SVGAGI. V trimming: 7 bases; J trimming: 8 bases; junction bases outside the gene matches: 10. This CDR3 has 15 amino acids. CDR3 nucleotides: TGTGCCAGCACCCGAGGGGACAGGGGGGAAGATGAGCAGTTCTTC. As protein: CASTRGDRGEDEQFF.